The source of this TCR beta chain is a study of OX40 agonist ivuxolimab in advanced cancers. The overall study: Patients were treated with intravenous ivuxolimab, dosed at 0.01 to 10 mg/kg and infused every 2 weeks.

Some clones are missing from TCRdb's copy, which holds only in-frame ones; the method was immunoSEQ multiplex PCR. The top ten hold around a fifth of the sample, which has about 14,000 clones, 80% seen once. The CDR3 is made up of 13 amino acids. Looked up from germline, CDR1 is MGHRA and CDR2 is YSYEKL. The V end was cut by 8 bases, the J end by 4 bases, with 14 bases between. Whole-study results and caveats: More expanded clones were found, on average, in CD8+ than in CD4+ T cells.

This clone has just a few counts. Its antigen remains unidentified. The TCR comes from an adult with an advanced solid tumor such as melanoma, head and neck, liver or kidney cancer. This sample comprised CD4+ or CD8+ T cells sorted from blood, obtained in a trial of the OX40 agonist ivuxolimab. V and J are TRBV4-1 and TRBJ1-1; no definite D call. Written as DNA, the CDR3 is TGCGCCAGCCGGGCCCCGGAGCGCACTGAAGCTTTCTTT. The encoded protein is CASRAPERTEAFF.